The clone carrying this T cell receptor beta chain was seen a few times. What it binds is not known. Profiled with immunoSEQ multiplex PCR; TCRdb holds only in-frame clones, not every one. Found here are 65,000 to 95,000 clones, 80% of them singletons; the top ten hold roughly 21%. This sample is part of a study of T cells in localized non-small cell lung cancer. Findings and caveats of the study: Blood T cell density predicted longer survival; adjacent-lung clonality, shorter. Adjacent lung had a median about 55 of the 100 largest tumor clones. Investigators sequenced only a single tumor region, leaving heterogeneity possible.

CDR3 length: 14 residues. Trimming removed 6 bases at V and 7 bases at J, with 15 bases between. Germline CDR1 and CDR2: MDHEN and SYDVKM. The rearrangement joins TRBV28 to TRBJ2-2; a possible D gene is TRBD1 (6 bases). Sequencing was performed on PBMCs, taken before any cancer treatment. This TCR derives from a man aged 35-69 years with stage II squamous cell lung carcinoma. The CDR3, as DNA: TGTGCCAGCAGCCCGGGACACGTCGGCGGGGAGCTGTTTTTT. Translation: CASSPGHVGGELFF.